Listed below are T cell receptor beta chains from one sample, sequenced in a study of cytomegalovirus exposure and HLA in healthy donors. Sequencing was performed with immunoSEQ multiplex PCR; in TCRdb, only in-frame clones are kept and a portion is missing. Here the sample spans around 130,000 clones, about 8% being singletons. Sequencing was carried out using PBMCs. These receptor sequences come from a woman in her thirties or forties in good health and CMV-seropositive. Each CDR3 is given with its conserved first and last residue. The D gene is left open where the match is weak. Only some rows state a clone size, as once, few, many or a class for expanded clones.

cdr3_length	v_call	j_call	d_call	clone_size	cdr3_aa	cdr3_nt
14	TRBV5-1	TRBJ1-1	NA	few	CASSLVGEVVEAFF	TGCGCCAGCAGCTTGGTTGGGGAGGTAGTTGAAGCTTTCTTT
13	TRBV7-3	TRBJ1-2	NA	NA	CASSTREGLGYTF	TGTGCCAGCAGCACCAGGGAGGGGCTAGGCTACACCTTC
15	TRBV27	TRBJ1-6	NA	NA	CASSLSGGFSSPLHF	TGTGCCAGCAGTTTATCCGGGGGGTTTAGTTCACCCCTCCACTTT
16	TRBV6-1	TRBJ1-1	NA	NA	CASSGSPGERNTEAFF	TGTGCCAGCAGTGGATCCCCAGGGGAAAGGAACACTGAAGCTTTCTTT
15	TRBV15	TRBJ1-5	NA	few	CATSSVRRSNQPQHF	TGTGCCACCAGCTCCGTGAGGCGCAGCAATCAGCCCCAGCATTTT
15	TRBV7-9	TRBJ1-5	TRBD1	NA	CASSNQGQGRQPQHF	TGTGCCAGCAGCAACCAGGGACAGGGCCGCCAGCCCCAGCATTTT
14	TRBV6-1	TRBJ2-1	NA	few	CASPSQGPYNEQFF	TGTGCCAGTCCCTCCCAGGGGCCCTACAATGAGCAGTTCTTC
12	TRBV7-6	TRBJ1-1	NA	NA	CASSDPGREAFF	TGTGCCAGCAGCGACCCTGGGCGTGAAGCTTTCTTT
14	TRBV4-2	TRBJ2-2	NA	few	CASSRDSQIGELFF	TGTGCCAGCAGCCGGGACTCCCAGATCGGGGAGCTGTTTTTT
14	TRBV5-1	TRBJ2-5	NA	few	CASSLKEGRETQYF	TGCGCCAGCAGCTTAAAGGAGGGGCGAGAGACCCAGTACTTC
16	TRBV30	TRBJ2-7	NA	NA	CAWSVQPGLSSYEQYF	TGTGCCTGGAGTGTGCAGCCGGGATTGTCCTCCTACGAGCAGTACTTC
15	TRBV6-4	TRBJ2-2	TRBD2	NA	CASSDSAGGPGELFF	TGTGCCAGCAGTGACTCAGCGGGGGGGCCCGGGGAGCTGTTTTTT
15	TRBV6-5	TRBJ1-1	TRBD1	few	CASSHRGRRNTEAFF	TGTGCCAGCAGTCACAGGGGAAGGAGGAACACTGAAGCTTTCTTT
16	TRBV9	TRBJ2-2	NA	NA	CASSVANVARAGELFF	TGTGCCAGCAGCGTAGCTAACGTAGCGCGCGCCGGGGAGCTGTTTTTT
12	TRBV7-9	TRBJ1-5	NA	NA	CASSPGGQPQHF	TGTGCCAGCAGTCCCGGGGGACAGCCCCAGCATTTT
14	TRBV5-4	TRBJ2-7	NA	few	CASSLDSGSYEQYF	TGTGCCAGCAGCTTGGATTCGGGATCCTACGAGCAGTACTTC
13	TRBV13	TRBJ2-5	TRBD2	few	CASMTGGTETQYF	TGTGCCAGTATGACGGGGGGAACAGAGACCCAGTACTTC
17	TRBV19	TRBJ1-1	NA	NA	CASSFEMGRVRNTEAFF	TGTGCCAGTAGTTTTGAGATGGGCAGGGTAAGGAACACTGAAGCTTTCTTT
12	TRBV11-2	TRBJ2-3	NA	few	CASSFITDTQYF	TGTGCCAGCAGCTTTATCACAGATACGCAGTATTTT
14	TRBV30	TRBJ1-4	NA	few	CAWSRGLSREKLFF	TGTGCCTGGAGCAGGGGCCTCTCCCGCGAAAAACTGTTTTTT
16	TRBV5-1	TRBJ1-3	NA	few	CASSTGTPSSGNTIYF	TGCGCCAGCAGCACAGGGACACCCAGCTCTGGAAACACCATATATTTT
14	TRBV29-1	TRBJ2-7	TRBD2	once	CSGGSGGAVDEQYF	TGCAGCGGGGGTAGCGGGGGGGCCGTGGACGAGCAGTACTTC
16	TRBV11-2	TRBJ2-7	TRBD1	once	CASSPRQGVSSYEQYF	TGTGCCAGCAGCCCTAGACAGGGGGTCAGCTCCTACGAGCAGTACTTC
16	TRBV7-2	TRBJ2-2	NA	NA	CASSPPGGQHTGELFF	TGTGCCAGCAGCCCCCCCGGCGGACAGCACACCGGGGAGCTGTTTTTT
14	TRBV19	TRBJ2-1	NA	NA	CASSGHATYNEQFF	TGTGCCAGTAGCGGACACGCCACCTACAATGAGCAGTTCTTC
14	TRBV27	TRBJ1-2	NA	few	CASSFDGRYYGYTF	TGTGCCAGCAGCTTTGACGGGAGATACTATGGCTACACCTTC
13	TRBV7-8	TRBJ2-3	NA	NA	CASCSIRRDTQYF	TGTGCCAGCTGCTCAATAAGGCGGGATACGCAGTATTTT
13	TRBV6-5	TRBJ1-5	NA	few	CASSKRTASTQHF	TGTGCCAGCAGCAAACGGACAGCCAGCACCCAGCATTTT
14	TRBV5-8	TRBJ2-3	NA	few	CASSFGRNTDTQYF	TGTGCCAGCAGCTTTGGCAGAAACACAGATACGCAGTATTTT
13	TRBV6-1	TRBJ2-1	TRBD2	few	CASRLAGGSEQFF	TGTGCCAGCAGACTAGCGGGGGGAAGTGAGCAGTTCTTC
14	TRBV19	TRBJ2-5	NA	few	CASSIVGVQETQYF	TGTGCCAGTAGTATAGTCGGGGTGCAAGAGACCCAGTACTTC
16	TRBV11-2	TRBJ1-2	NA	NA	CASSLDRGGTVYGYTF	TGTGCCAGCAGCTTAGATAGGGGAGGGACGGTCTATGGCTACACCTTC
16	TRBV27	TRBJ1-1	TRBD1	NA	CASSFQGAGVNTEAFF	TGTGCCAGCAGTTTCCAGGGGGCGGGGGTGAACACTGAAGCTTTCTTT
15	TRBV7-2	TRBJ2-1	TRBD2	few	CASSNQASGGHEQFF	TGTGCCAGCAGCAACCAGGCTAGCGGGGGCCACGAGCAGTTCTTC
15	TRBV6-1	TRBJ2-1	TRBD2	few	CASSESLGGFNEQFF	TGTGCCAGCAGTGAAAGTCTGGGGGGGTTTAATGAGCAGTTCTTC
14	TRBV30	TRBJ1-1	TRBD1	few	CARRTGVANTEAFF	TGTGCCCGAAGGACAGGGGTGGCGAACACTGAAGCTTTCTTT
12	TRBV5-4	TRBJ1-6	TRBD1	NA	CASSYRGSPLHF	TGTGCCAGCAGCTACAGGGGGTCACCCCTCCACTTT
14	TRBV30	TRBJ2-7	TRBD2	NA	CAWKLAGSSYEQYF	TGTGCCTGGAAACTAGCGGGGAGCTCCTACGAGCAGTACTTC
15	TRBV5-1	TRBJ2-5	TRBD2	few	CASSTRTSGKETQYF	TGCGCCAGCAGCACTCGGACTAGCGGTAAAGAGACCCAGTACTTC
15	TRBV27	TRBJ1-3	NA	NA	CASSDRFLSGNTIYF	TGTGCCAGCAGTGACAGGTTTCTCTCTGGAAACACCATATATTTT
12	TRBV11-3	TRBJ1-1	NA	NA	CASSFYGTEAFF	TGTGCCAGCAGCTTTTACGGGACTGAAGCTTTCTTT
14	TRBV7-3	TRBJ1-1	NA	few	CASSSGAGSGEAFF	TGTGCCAGCAGCTCAGGAGCGGGGAGCGGTGAAGCTTTCTTT
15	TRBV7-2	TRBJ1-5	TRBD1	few	CASRRDRGLNQPQHF	TGTGCCAGCAGGCGGGACAGGGGGCTCAATCAGCCCCAGCATTTT
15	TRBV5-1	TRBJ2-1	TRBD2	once	CASRDTGTSGNEQFF	TGCGCCAGCAGGGATACCGGGACTAGCGGGAATGAGCAGTTCTTC
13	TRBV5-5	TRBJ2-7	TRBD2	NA	CASSFTSGYEQYF	TGTGCCAGCAGCTTCACTAGCGGCTACGAGCAGTACTTC
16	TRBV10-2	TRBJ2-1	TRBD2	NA	CASSESLGRGDNEQFF	TGCGCCAGCAGTGAGTCATTGGGGCGGGGGGACAATGAGCAGTTCTTC
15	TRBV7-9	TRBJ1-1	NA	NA	CASSLPSPGLVGAFF	TGTGCCAGCAGTCTACCCTCCCCAGGGCTCGTTGGGGCTTTCTTT
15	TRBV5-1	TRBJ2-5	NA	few	CASSLAGSGGETQYF	TGCGCCAGCAGCTTGGCGGGTAGCGGTGGAGAGACCCAGTACTTC
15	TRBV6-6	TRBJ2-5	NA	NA	CASSYRSVHGETQYF	TGTGCCAGCAGTTACCGCAGCGTCCACGGGGAGACCCAGTACTTC
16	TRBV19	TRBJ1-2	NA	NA	CASTRMVTYRDPGYTF	TGTGCCAGTACCCGTATGGTTACCTACAGGGATCCTGGCTACACCTTC